The 16 T cell receptor beta chains presented below share a single source sample, sequenced in a study of shared clonotypes between healthy human individuals. Sequenced by immunoSEQ multiplex PCR; TCRdb stores in-frame clones only, minus some. The repertoire has about 2.3 million clones, approximately 93% of them found once; the top ten carry under 0.45%. Sequencing was performed on naive CD4+ T cells from PBMCs. Subset noted: CD45RA+ positively selected. These receptors were taken from a man aged 18 to 29 in good health. Some clones in this sample may be carry-over from other donors' samples.

This sequence joins TRBV2 and TRBJ2-7; 11 positions agree with TRBD1. The CDR3 runs to 15 residues. Germline assignment: CDR1 SNHLY and CDR2 FYNNEI. V lost 6 bases to trimming and J lost 0 bases; unmatched junction nucleotides: 4. The CDR3 is CASREGQGVSYEQYF. As DNA, the CDR3 is TGTGCCAGCAGAGAGGGACAGGGGGTCTCCTACGAGCAGTACTTC.

This chain connects TRBV12-5 to TRBJ2-7; D unclear. Between the trimmed V and J ends, which lost 8 bases and 0 bases, there was a span of 14 bases. The CDR3 loop spans 14 amino acids. CDR1 and CDR2 (germline): LGHNT, FRNRAP. CDR3 bases: TGTGCTAGTTCGGAACCAACCAACTCCTACGAGCAGTACTTC. Its protein product is CASSEPTNSYEQYF.

The J gene is TRBJ1-2, the V gene TRBV27, with 7 bases matching TRBD1. CDR1 MNHEY and CDR2 SMNVEV come from the germline V gene (reference sequence). There are 14 residues in the CDR3. Trimming cost V 6 bases and J 8 bases; bases outside gene matches: 12. CDR3 loop: CASSPGQRFGGYTF. The DNA for the CDR3 is TGTGCCAGCAGCCCGGGACAGAGGTTCGGGGGCTACACCTTC.

Only a few counts were recorded for this clone. The same CDR3 is also encoded by other DNA sequences in this sample. The chain is built from TRBV5-1 and TRBJ2-2, with unresolved D. V was cut by 3 bases and J by 2 bases, with 2 bases left in between. The CDR3 runs to 12 residues. Germline-derived CDR1 and CDR2 are SGHRS and YFSETQ. The DNA for the CDR3 is TGCGCCAGCAGCTCAAACACCGGGGAGCTGTTTTTT. Translated: CASSSNTGELFF. The variable domain in full, with the rest retrieved from reference TRBV5-1 and TRBJ2-2, is KAGVTQTPRYLIKTRGQQVTLSCSPISGHRSVSWYQQTPGQGLQFLFEYFSETQRNKGNFPGRFSGRQFSNSRSEMNVSTLELGDSALYLCASSSNTGELFFGEGSRLTVL.

The chain joins TRBV7-3 to TRBJ2-3; D is perhaps TRBD1 or TRBD2 (5 bases each). The CDR3 spans 13 residues. Trimming took 7 bases from V and 6 from J, leaving 14 bases between them. CDR1 is SGHTA, CDR2 FQGTGA, per germline. CDR3 amino acids: CASTTNWGDTQYF. DNA for the CDR3: TGTGCCAGCACCACAAATTGGGGGGATACGCAGTATTTT.

The rearrangement joins TRBV29-1 to TRBJ2-1; 10 bases fit TRBD2. This CDR3 is built from 14 residues. The V gene's germline CDR1 is SQVTM and CDR2 ANQGSEA. Trimming at V came to 5 bases and at J to 4 bases, leaving 5 bases not matched to a gene. CDR3 coding DNA: TGCAGCGTTCCCACTAGCGGGGATTACAATGAGCAGTTCTTC. Translated, it gives CSVPTSGDYNEQFF.

This chain connects TRBV6-4 to TRBJ2-3; TRBD2 matches 15 bases. V lost 6 bases, J lost 3 bases, and 10 bases stayed unmatched. This CDR3 comprises 18 residues. From germline, CDR1 is MRHNA and CDR2 SNTAGT. Here the CDR3 reads CASSLWGLAGGLTDTQYF. Written as DNA, the CDR3 is TGTGCCAGCAGCCTCTGGGGACTAGCGGGAGGACTAACAGATACGCAGTATTTT.

CDR3 loop: CASSSSGFISYEQFF. In DNA form, the CDR3 reads TGCGCCAGCAGCTCGAGCGGGTTTATCAGCTATGAGCAGTTCTTC. The chain uses TRBV5-1 and TRBJ2-1; weak D call: TRBD2 (6 bases). The CDR3 runs to 15 residues. Trimming took 3 bases from V and 8 from J, leaving 18 bases between them. Germline assignment: CDR1 SGHRS and CDR2 YFSETQ. The full variable domain, completed using reference TRBV5-1 and TRBJ2-1, is KAGVTQTPRYLIKTRGQQVTLSCSPISGHRSVSWYQQTPGQGLQFLFEYFSETQRNKGNFPGRFSGRQFSNSRSEMNVSTLELGDSALYLCASSSSGFISYEQFFGPGTRLTVL.

The chain links TRBV6-6 to TRBJ1-1, with TRBD1 as a possible D gene (5 bases). This CDR3 region has 13 residues. CDR1 and CDR2 (germline): MNHNY, SVGAGI (reference sequence). V lost 6 bases and J lost 4, with 12 bases in between. CDR3 in amino acids: CASSPRGPTEAFF. The CDR3 bases are TGTGCCAGCAGCCCGAGGGGCCCCACTGAAGCTTTCTTT.

The V and J genes are TRBV9 and TRBJ2-5; 13 positions agree with TRBD2. The germline V gene encodes CDR1 SGDLS and CDR2 YYNGEE. The CDR3 runs to 18 residues. V shed 4 bases and J 2 bases; nucleotides not matched to a gene: 11. The chain's CDR3 is CASSPRLAGGGWQETQYF. The CDR3 region has the DNA TGTGCCAGCAGCCCCCGACTAGCGGGAGGCGGGTGGCAAGAGACCCAGTACTTC.

This clone appeared a few times. The chain's CDR3 is CASSIIPGKTEAFF. The CDR3 DNA is TGTGCCAGTAGTATCATCCCAGGGAAAACTGAAGCTTTCTTT. The chain links TRBV19 to TRBJ1-1; perhaps TRBD1 as D (5 bases). Trimming stripped 3 bases from V and 5 bases from J, with 13 bases between. This CDR3 region has 14 residues. Looked up from germline, CDR1 is LNHDA and CDR2 is SQIVND (reference sequence).

This clone was observed a single time. V is TRBV18 and J is TRBJ2-7; TRBD1 matches at 9 bases. The CDR3 is 15 residues long. V was clipped by 1 base and J by 3 bases; unmatched bases: 4. From germline, CDR1 is KGHSH and CDR2 LQKENI. CDR3: CASSPLTGGIYEQYF. In DNA form, the CDR3 reads TGTGCCAGCTCACCACTGACAGGGGGGATCTACGAGCAGTACTTC.

This sequence joins TRBV10-2 and TRBJ1-3; 7 bases align to TRBD1. V dropped 2 bases and J dropped 4; count of bases not matched to a gene: 5. The germline V gene has CDR1 WSHSY and CDR2 SAAADI. The CDR3 spans 15 residues. The CDR3 DNA follows: TGCGCCAGCAGTGAGCATCAGGGGGTGGGAAACACCATATATTTT. Amino acid sequence: CASSEHQGVGNTIYF.

The chain recombines TRBV12-5 with TRBJ1-3; D is unclear. The CDR3 covers 13 residues. In germline, CDR1 is LGHNT, CDR2 FRNRAP. Deletions cut 5 bases from V and 3 bases from J, with 8 bases between. As DNA, the CDR3 is TGTGCTAGTGGTCTTGATGATGGAAACACCATATATTTT. Translating gives CASGLDDGNTIYF.

The rearrangement uses TRBV18 and TRBJ2-2; TRBD2 aligns across 9 bases. This CDR3 region has 14 residues. Losses at the gene ends were 7 bases for V and 5 bases for J; bases not matched to a gene: 5. In germline, CDR1 is KGHSH, CDR2 LQKENI. CDR3 bases: TGTGCCAGCTTGGGTGGACTAGCGACCGGGGAGCTGTTTTTT. It translates to CASLGGLATGELFF.

The rearrangement joins TRBV27 to TRBJ2-6, with D perhaps matching TRBD1 (6 bases). Germline CDR1 and CDR2: MNHEY and SMNVEV (reference sequence). V dropped 1 base and J dropped 2 bases, with 18 bases sitting between them. The CDR3 length is 19 residues. The CDR3, as DNA: TGTGCCAGCAGTTTATTAGCTGGTAATTGGGGGCCTGGGGCCAACGTCCTGACTTTC. It translates to CASSLLAGNWGPGANVLTF.